The T cell receptor (beta chain) under discussion was sequenced for a study of blood T cell repertoires in COVID-19. Overall study context: Italy, Spain and the United States were the sources of the convalescent and acute COVID-19 samples. The analysed material was cDNA or gDNA that came from T cells, B-cell-depleted T cells, or PBMCs.

The age range of participants was 18 to 89 years, with residence in 20 to 25 US areas. Per the authors' pipeline: Using reference gene primer amplification, nucleated cell counts were estimated. The protocol was immunoSEQ multiplex PCR, while the TCRdb copy is restricted to in-frame clones and leaves out a portion. V and J calls plus clone size are reproduced from that table; the DNA served to infer D and trimming. The data show roughly 230,000 clones, just under 90% seen once. With 1 base removed from V and 6 bases from J, the gap between germline ends came to 13 bases. Germline-derived CDR1 and CDR2 are SGHKS and YYEKEE (reference sequence). The CDR3 has 14 amino acids.

Sequences were obtained from PBMCs or T cells enriched from blood (not recorded which). This clonotype was sampled from a woman in her twenties or thirties with acute COVID-19. The rearrangement uses TRBV5-5 and TRBJ1-1; tentative D call: TRBD1 (6 bases). CDR3 region: CASSLRGQGPEAFF. The CDR3 DNA follows: TGTGCCAGCAGCTTGAGAGGGCAGGGGCCTGAAGCTTTCTTT.